This T cell receptor beta chain is drawn from a study of blood T cell repertoires in COVID-19. In the study overall: The United States, Italy and Spain were the sources of the acute and convalescent COVID-19 samples. In each case, the material was cDNA or gDNA derived from T cells, B-cell-depleted T cells, or PBMCs.

The authors' processing: Amplification from reference gene primers served as the basis for estimated nucleated cell counts. Generated by immunoSEQ multiplex PCR, the TCRdb table keeps only in-frame clones and is missing some. V and J calls plus clone size are reproduced from that table; the DNA served to infer D and trimming. The repertoire includes about 160,000 clones, 90% to 95% of them detected once, and about 5% sits in the top ten. The CDR3 loop spans 16 amino acids. The germline gives CDR1 SGHDT, CDR2 YYEEEE. Unmatched junction bases numbered 7, after V lost 3 bases and J lost 0 bases. The TCR originated in a woman in her forties or fifties with acute or convalescent COVID-19. Sequencing input: peripheral blood. J is TRBJ1-1 and V is TRBV5-6; 8 bases fit TRBD1. For the CDR3, the DNA is TGTGCCAGCAGCTCCGGACAGGGAGCGGTGAACACTGAAGCTTTCTTT. Its translation: CASSSGQGAVNTEAFF.